In this sample, the clone carrying this TCR beta chain turned up many times. Its antigen is not identified. This entry belongs to a study of T cells in Graves' hyperthyroidism and ophthalmopathy. Overall study results and limits: Ophthalmopathy was separated from stable hyperthyroidism by a 13 V-J model.

RNA transcripts yielded amplified TCR beta CDR3 regions. The study used the HTBI primer set for a first-round RT-PCR of the TCR CDR3. TCRdb processed the multiplex PCR reads anew with MiXCR; each CDR3 protein has one entry. The sample has about 760,000 distinct CDR3 sequences; approximately 40% are singletons. Absent ophthalmopathy progression within 18 months defined stable Graves' hyperthyroidism. Uncontrolled infection, other autoimmune disease, pregnancy or lactation excluded patients. Used for diagnoses were clinical symptoms, serum thyroxine and TRAb, thyroid ultrasound and orbital computed tomography. The CDR3 totals 15 residues. V dropped 4 bases and J dropped 2; count of bases not matched to a gene: 6. In germline, CDR1 is SGHDT, CDR2 YYEEEE.

The source material was blood. This chain joins TRBV5-6 and TRBJ2-7; 10 bases match TRBD1. This sequence originates from a woman in her thirties or forties with Graves' hyperthyroidism. CDR3 region: CASSGPGQGTYEQYF. The CDR3 nucleotides are TGTGCCAGCAGCGGACCGGGACAGGGGACCTACGAGCAGTACTTC.